This TCR beta chain was identified during a study of blood T cell repertoires in COVID-19. The trim removed 3 bases at V and 4 bases at J, leaving 9 bases unmatched. Germline CDR1 and CDR2: LNHDA and SQIVND (reference sequence). This CDR3 contains 17 residues. Per the study methods: How many nucleated cells were present was estimated from reference gene primer amplification. Profiled with immunoSEQ multiplex PCR; TCRdb holds only in-frame clones, not every one. That table supplies the V and J calls and clone size; D and trimming were determined from the DNA. The sample consists of roughly 300,000 clones, 89% of them appearing once.

Sequenced input: peripheral blood. This chain connects TRBV19 to TRBJ2-5; 12 positions match TRBD2. The sequence was obtained from a man younger than 35 who had recovered from COVID-19. The CDR3, as DNA: TGTGCCAGTAGTATCTTCCCCGGGACTAGCGGGCGAGAGACCCAGTACTTC. Translated, it gives CASSIFPGTSGRETQYF.